This TCR beta chain was found in a study of blood T cell repertoires in COVID-19. CDR3 length: 14 residues. The ends lost 5 bases at V and 4 bases at J; junction bases unmatched: 7. The germline CDR1 and CDR2 sequences are SNHLY and FYNNEI. The method was immunoSEQ multiplex PCR; TCRdb's version includes in-frame clones alone and lacks a portion of them. The repertoire holds around 88,000 clones, with roughly nine tenths as singletons. Sequenced sample: peripheral blood. The sequence came from a man in his 60s with acute or convalescent COVID-19. The chain joins TRBV2 to TRBJ1-2; 7 bases are a match to TRBD1. CDR3 protein: CASSKDRAAYGYTF. In DNA, the CDR3 is TGTGCCAGCAGTAAAGACAGGGCAGCCTATGGCTACACCTTC.